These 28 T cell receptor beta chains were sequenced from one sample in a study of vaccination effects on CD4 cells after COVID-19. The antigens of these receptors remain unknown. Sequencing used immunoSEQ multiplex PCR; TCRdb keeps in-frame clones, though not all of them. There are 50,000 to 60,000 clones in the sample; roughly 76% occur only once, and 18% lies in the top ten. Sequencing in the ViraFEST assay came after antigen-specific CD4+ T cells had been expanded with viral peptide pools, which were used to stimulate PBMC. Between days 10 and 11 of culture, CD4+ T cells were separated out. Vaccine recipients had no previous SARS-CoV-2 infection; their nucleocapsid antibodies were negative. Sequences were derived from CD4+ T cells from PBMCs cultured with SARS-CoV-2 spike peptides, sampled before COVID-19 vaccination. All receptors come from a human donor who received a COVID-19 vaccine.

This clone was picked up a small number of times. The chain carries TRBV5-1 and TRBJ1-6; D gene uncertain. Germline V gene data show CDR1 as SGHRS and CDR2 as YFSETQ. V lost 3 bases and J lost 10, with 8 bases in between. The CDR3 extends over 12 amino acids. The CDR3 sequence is CASSSTSSPLHF. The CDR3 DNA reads TGCGCCAGCAGCTCGACCTCCTCACCCCTCCACTTT.

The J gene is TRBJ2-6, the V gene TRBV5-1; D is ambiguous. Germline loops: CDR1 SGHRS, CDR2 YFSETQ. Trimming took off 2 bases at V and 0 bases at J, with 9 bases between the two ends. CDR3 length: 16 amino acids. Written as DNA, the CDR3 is TGCGCCAGCAGCTTACTCACGAGCTCTGGGGCCAACGTCCTGACTTTC. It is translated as CASSLLTSSGANVLTF.

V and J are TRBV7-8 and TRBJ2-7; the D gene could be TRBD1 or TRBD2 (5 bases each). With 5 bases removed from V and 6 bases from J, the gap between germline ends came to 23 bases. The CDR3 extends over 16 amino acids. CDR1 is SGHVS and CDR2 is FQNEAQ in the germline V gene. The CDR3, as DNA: TGTGCCAGCAGCCCTCGCCTTGGGACGGGGATCGGCGAGCAGTACTTC. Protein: CASSPRLGTGIGEQYF.

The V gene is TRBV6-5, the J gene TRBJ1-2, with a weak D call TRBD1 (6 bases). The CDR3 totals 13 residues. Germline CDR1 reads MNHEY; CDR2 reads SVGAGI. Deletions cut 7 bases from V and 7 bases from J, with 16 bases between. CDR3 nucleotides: TGTGCCAGCAAGGAAACAGGGATTGGTGGCTACACCTTC. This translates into CASKETGIGGYTF.

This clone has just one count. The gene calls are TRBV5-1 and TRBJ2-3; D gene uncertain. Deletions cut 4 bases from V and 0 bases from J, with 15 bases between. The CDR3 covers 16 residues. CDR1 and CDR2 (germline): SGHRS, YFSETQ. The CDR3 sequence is CASSASVQISTDTQYF. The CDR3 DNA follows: TGCGCCAGCAGCGCCTCGGTCCAGATAAGCACAGATACGCAGTATTTT.

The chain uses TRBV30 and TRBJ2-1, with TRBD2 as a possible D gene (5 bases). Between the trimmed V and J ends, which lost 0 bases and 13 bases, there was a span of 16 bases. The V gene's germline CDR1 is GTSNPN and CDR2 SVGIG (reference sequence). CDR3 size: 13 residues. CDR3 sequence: CAWSVLREGHQFF. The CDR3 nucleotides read TGTGCCTGGAGTGTACTTCGTGAGGGCCACCAGTTCTTC.

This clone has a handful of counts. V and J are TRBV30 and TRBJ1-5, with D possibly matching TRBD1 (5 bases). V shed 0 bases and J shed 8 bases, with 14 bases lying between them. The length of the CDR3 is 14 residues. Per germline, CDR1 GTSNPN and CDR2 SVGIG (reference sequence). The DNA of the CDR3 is TGTGCCTGGAGTGTATCCGGGGTCAGGGAGCCCCAGCATTTT. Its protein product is CAWSVSGVREPQHF.

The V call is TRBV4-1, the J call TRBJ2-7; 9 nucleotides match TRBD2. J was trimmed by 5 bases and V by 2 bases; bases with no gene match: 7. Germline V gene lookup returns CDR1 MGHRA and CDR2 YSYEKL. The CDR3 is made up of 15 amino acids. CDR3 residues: CASSQTGTSFHEQYF. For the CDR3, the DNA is TGCGCCAGCAGCCAAACCGGGACTAGCTTCCACGAGCAGTACTTC.

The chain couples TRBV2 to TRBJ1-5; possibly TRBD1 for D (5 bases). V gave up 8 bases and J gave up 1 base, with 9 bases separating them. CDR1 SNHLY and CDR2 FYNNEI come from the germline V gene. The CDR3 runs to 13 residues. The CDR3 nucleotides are TGTGCCAGCGCCCGGGACAGCAATCAGCCCCAGCATTTT. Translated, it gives CASARDSNQPQHF.

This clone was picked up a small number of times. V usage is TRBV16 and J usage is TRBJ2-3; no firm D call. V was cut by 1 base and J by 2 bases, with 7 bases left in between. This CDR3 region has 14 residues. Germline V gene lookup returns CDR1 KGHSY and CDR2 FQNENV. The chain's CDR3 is CASSQFGFTDTQYF. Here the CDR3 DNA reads TGTGCCAGCAGCCAATTTGGCTTCACAGATACGCAGTATTTT.

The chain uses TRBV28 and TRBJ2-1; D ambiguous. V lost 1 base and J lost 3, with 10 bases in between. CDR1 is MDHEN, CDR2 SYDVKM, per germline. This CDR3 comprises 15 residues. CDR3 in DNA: TGTGCCAGCAGTTTATCACGCGGAGTCTACAATGAGCAGTTCTTC. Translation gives CASSLSRGVYNEQFF.

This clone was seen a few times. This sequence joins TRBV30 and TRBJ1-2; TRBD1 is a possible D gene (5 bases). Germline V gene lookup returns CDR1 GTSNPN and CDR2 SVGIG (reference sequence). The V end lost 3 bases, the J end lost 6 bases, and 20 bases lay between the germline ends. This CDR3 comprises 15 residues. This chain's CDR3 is CAWRSLGRVRDGYTF. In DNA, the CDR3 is TGTGCCTGGAGGAGCTTGGGCAGGGTCCGGGATGGCTACACCTTC.

CDR3 amino acids: CASSLLVGGTGLITDTQYF. The CDR3 DNA reads TGTGCCAGCAGCTTATTGGTCGGTGGTACGGGACTTATCACAGATACGCAGTATTTT. The rearrangement uses TRBV7-6 and TRBJ2-3; D is possibly TRBD2 (6 bases). Germline V gene lookup returns CDR1 SGHVS and CDR2 FNYEAQ. V lost 2 bases and J lost 2, with 23 bases in between. The length of the CDR3 is 19 residues.

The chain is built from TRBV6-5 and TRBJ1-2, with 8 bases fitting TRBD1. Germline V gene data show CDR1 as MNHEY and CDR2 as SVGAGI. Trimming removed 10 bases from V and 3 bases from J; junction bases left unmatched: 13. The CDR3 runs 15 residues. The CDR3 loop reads CATGTGGLRDYGYTF. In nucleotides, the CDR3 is TGTGCCACCGGGACAGGAGGTCTGCGGGACTATGGCTACACCTTC.

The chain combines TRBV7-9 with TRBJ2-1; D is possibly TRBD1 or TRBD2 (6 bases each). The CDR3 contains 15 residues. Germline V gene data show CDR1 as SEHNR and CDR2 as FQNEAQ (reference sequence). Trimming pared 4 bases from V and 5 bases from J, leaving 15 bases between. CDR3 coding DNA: TGTGCCAGCAGCTGGGGGCAGCGGGTGAACAATGAGCAGTTCTTC. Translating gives CASSWGQRVNNEQFF. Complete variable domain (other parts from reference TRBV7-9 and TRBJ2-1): DTGVSQNPRHKITKRGQNVTFRCDPISEHNRLYWYRQTLGQGPEFLTYFQNEAQLEKSRLLSDRFSAERPKGSFSTLEIQRTEQGDSAMYLCASSWGQRVNNEQFFGPGTRLTVL.

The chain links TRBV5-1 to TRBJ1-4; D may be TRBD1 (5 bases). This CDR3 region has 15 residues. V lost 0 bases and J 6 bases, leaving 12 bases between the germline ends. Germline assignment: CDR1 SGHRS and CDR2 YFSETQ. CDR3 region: CASSLDGRGDEKLFF. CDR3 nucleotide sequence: TGCGCCAGCAGCTTGGATGGGCGGGGGGATGAAAAACTGTTTTTT.

Here the CDR3 reads CASLPGTGTYEQYF. In DNA, the CDR3 is TGTGCCAGCCTCCCAGGGACAGGGACCTACGAGCAGTACTTC. The chain is built from TRBV2 and TRBJ2-7, with TRBD1 matching over 9 bases. There are 14 residues in the CDR3. After removal of 8 bases from V and 2 bases from J, the junction contained 7 bases not matched to a gene. Germline CDR1 and CDR2: SNHLY and FYNNEI.

CDR3 in amino acids: CASSQDRATEAFF. DNA for the CDR3: TGTGCCAGCAGCCAAGACAGGGCCACTGAAGCTTTCTTT. The chain employs TRBV5-4 and TRBJ1-1; TRBD1 matches 7 bases. This CDR3 spans 13 amino acids. V lost 4 bases to trimming and J lost 4 bases; unmatched junction nucleotides: 4. The germline V gene encodes CDR1 SGHNT and CDR2 YYREEE (reference sequence).

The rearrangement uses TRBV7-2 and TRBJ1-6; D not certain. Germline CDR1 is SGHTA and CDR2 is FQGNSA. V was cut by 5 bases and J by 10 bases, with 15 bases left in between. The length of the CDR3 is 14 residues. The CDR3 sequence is CASSPPPRESPLHF. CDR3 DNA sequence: TGTGCCAGCAGCCCCCCCCCACGGGAGTCACCCCTCCACTTT.

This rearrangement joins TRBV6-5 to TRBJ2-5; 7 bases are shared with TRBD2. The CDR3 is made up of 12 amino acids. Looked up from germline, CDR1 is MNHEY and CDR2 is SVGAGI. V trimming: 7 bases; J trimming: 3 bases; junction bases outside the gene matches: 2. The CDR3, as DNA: TGTGCCAGCACTAGCGGTAAAGAGACCCAGTACTTC. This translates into CASTSGKETQYF.

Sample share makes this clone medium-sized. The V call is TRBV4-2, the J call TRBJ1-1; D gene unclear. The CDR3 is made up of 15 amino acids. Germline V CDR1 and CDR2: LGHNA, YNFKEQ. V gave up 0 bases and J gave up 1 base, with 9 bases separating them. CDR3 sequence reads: CASSQDLWTNTEAFF. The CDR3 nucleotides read TGTGCCAGCAGCCAAGATCTTTGGACGAACACTGAAGCTTTCTTT.

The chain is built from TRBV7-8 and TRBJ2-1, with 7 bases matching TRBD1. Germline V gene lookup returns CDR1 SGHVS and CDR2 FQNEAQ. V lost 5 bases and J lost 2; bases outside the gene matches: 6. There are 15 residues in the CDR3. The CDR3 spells CASSPDRVTYNEQFF. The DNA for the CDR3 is TGTGCCAGCAGCCCTGACAGGGTTACCTACAATGAGCAGTTCTTC. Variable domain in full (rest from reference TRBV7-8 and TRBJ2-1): GAGVSQSPRYKVAKRGQDVALRCDPISGHVSLFWYQQALGQGPEFLTYFQNEAQLDKSGLPSDRFFAERPEGSVSTLKIQRTQQEDSAVYLCASSPDRVTYNEQFFGPGTRLTVL.

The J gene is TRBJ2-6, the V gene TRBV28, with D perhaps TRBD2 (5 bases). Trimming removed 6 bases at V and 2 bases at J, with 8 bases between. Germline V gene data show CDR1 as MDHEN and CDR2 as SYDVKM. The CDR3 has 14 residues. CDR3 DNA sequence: TGTGCCAGCAGGCCCGGGGCTGGGGCCAACGTCCTGACTTTC. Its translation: CASRPGAGANVLTF.

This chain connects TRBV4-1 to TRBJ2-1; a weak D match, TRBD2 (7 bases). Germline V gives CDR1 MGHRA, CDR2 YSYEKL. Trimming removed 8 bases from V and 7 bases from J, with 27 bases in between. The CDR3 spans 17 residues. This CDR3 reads CASASAGRGRTRNEQFF. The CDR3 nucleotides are TGCGCCAGCGCCTCAGCCGGGCGGGGGCGTACTAGGAATGAGCAGTTCTTC.

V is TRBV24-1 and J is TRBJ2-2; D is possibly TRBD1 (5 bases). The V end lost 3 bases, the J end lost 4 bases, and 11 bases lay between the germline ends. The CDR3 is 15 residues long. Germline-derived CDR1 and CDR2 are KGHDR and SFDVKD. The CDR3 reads CATSDPRVSTGELFF. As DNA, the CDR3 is TGTGCCACCAGTGATCCCAGGGTTAGCACCGGGGAGCTGTTTTTT.

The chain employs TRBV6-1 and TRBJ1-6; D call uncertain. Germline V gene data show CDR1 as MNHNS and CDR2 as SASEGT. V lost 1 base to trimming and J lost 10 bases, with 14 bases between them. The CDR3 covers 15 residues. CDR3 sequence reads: CASSEVDGIGSPLHF. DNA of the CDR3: TGTGCCAGCAGTGAAGTCGACGGGATTGGGTCACCCCTCCACTTT.

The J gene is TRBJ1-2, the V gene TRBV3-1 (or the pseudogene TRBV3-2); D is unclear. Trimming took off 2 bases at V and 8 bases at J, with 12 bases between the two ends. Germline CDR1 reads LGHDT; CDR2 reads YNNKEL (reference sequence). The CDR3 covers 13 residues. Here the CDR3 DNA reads TGTGCCAGCAGCCAAACGGTGGCCAACGGCTACACCTTC. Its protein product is CASSQTVANGYTF.

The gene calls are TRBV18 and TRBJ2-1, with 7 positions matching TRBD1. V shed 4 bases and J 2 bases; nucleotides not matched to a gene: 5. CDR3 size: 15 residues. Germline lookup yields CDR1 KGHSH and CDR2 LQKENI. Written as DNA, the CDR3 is TGTGCCAGCTCACAGCGACAGGGTGCCTACAATGAGCAGTTCTTC. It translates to CASSQRQGAYNEQFF.